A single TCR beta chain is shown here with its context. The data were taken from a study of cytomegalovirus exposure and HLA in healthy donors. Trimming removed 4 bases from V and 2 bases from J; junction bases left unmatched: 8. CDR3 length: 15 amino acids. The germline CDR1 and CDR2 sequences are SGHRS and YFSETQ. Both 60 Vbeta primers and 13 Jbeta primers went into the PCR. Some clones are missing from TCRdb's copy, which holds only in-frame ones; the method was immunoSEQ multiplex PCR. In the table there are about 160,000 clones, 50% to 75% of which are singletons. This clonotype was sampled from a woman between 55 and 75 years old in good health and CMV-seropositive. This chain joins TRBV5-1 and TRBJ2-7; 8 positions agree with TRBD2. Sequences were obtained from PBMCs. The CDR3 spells CASSPQLAATYEQYF. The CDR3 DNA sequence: TGCGCCAGCAGCCCCCAACTAGCGGCCACCTACGAGCAGTACTTC.